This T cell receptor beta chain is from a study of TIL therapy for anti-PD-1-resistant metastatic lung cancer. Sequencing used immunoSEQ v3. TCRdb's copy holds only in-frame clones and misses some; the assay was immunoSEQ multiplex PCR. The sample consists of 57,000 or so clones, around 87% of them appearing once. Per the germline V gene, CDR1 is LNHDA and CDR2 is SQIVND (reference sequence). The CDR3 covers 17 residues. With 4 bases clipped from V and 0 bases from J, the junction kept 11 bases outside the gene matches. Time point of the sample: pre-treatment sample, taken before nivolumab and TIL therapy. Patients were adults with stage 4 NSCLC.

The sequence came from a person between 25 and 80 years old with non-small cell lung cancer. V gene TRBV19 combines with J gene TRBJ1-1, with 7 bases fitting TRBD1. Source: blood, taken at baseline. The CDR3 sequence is CASSTRTGTYMNTEAFF. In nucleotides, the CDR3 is TGTGCCAGTAGTACCCGGACAGGAACATACATGAACACTGAAGCTTTCTTT. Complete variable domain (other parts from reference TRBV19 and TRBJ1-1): DGGITQSPKYLFRKEGQNVTLSCEQNLNHDAMYWYRQDPGQGLRLIYYSQIVNDFQKGDIAEGYSVSREKKESFPLTVTSAQKNPTAFYLCASSTRTGTYMNTEAFFGQGTRLTVV.